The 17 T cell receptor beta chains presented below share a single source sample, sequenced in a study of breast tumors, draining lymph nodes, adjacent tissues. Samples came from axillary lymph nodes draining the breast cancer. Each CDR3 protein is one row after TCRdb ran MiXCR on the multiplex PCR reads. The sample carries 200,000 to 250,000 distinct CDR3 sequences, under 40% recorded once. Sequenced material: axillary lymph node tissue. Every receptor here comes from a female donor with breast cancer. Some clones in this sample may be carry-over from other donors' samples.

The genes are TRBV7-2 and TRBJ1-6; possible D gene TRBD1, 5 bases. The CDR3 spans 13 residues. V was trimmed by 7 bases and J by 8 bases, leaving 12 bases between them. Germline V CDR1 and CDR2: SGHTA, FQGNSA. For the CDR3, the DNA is TGTGCCAGCACCGAACAGGTCTATTCACCCCTCCACTTT. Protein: CASTEQVYSPLHF.

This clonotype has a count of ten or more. DNA for the CDR3: TGTGCCAGCAGCTCCCTGGGGCGGGAGAGCTCCTACAATGAGCAGTTCTTC. Translated, it gives CASSSLGRESSYNEQFF. The gene calls are TRBV5-8 and TRBJ2-1; 7 bases match TRBD2. V was clipped by 3 bases and J by 0 bases; unmatched bases: 9. The germline gives CDR1 SGHTS, CDR2 YDEGEE. The CDR3 has 17 residues.

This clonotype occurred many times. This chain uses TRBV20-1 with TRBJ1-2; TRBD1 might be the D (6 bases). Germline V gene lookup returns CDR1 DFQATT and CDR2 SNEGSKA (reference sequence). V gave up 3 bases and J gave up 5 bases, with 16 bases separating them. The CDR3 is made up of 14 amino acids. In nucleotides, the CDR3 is TGCAGTGCTAGCGGGGGGCCAGTGACTTATGGCTACACCTTC. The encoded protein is CSASGGPVTYGYTF.

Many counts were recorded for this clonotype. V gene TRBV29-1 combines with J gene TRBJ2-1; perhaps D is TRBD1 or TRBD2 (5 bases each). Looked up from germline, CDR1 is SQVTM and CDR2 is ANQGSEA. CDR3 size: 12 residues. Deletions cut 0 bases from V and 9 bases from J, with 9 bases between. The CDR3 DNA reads TGCAGCGTTGAAGAGGGACGTGGTGAGCAGTTCTTC. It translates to CSVEEGRGEQFF.

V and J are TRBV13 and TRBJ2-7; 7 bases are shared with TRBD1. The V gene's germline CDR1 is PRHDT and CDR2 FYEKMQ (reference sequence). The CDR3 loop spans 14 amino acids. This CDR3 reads CARVPGQAPYEQYF. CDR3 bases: TGTGCTAGAGTACCTGGACAGGCCCCCTACGAGCAGTACTTC.

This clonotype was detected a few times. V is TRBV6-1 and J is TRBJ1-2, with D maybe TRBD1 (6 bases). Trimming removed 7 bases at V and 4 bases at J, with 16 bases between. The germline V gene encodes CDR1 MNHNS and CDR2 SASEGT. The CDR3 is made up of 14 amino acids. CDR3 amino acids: CASISPQGFYGYTF. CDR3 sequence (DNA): TGTGCCAGCATCAGCCCCCAGGGGTTCTATGGCTACACCTTC.

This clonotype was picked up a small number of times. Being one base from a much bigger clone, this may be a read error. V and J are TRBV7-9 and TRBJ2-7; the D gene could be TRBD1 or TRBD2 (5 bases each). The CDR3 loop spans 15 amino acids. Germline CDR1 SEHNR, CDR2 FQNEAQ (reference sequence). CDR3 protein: CASSSAGTPAYEQHF. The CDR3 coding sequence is TGTGCCAGCAGCAGTGCCGGGACCCCCGCCTACGAGCAGCACTTC.

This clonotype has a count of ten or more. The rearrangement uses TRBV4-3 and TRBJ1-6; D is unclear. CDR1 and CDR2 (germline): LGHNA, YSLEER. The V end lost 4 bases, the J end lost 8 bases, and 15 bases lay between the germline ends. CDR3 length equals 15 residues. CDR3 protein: CASSLTPLDYSPLHF. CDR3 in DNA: TGCGCCAGCAGCCTTACACCCCTGGACTATTCACCCCTCCACTTT.

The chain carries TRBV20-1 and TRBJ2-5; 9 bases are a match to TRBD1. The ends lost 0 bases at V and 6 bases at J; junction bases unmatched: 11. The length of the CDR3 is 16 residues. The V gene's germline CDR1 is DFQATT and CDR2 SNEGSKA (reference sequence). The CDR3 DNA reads TGCAGTGCTAGAGATGTCGACAGGGGGGCGGCGAAGACCCAGTACTTC. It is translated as CSARDVDRGAAKTQYF.

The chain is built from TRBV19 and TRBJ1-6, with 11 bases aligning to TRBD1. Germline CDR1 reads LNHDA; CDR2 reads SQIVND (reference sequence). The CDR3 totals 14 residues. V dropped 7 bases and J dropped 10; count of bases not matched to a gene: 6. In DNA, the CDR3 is TGTGCCAGTACTCGTGGACAGGGGGCCTCACCCCTCCACTTT. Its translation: CASTRGQGASPLHF.

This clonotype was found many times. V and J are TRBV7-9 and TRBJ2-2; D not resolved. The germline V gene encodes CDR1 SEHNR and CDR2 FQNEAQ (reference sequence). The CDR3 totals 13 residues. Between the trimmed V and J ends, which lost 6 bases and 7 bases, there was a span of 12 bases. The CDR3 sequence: CASRSGAIGELFF. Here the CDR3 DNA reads TGTGCCAGCAGGTCAGGAGCTATCGGGGAGCTGTTTTTT.

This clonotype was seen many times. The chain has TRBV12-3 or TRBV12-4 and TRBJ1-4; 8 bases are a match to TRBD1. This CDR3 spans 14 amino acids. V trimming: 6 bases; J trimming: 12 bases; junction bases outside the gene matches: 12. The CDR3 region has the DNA TGTGCCAGCAGGGGGACAGGACAGTCTACGCAACTGTTTTTT. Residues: CASRGTGQSTQLFF.

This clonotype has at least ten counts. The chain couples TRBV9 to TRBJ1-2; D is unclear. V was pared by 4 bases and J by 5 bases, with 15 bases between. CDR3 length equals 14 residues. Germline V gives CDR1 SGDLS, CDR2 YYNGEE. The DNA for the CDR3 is TGTGCCAGCAGCCCAAGGGCTTCCCTGTATGGCTACACCTTC. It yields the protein CASSPRASLYGYTF.

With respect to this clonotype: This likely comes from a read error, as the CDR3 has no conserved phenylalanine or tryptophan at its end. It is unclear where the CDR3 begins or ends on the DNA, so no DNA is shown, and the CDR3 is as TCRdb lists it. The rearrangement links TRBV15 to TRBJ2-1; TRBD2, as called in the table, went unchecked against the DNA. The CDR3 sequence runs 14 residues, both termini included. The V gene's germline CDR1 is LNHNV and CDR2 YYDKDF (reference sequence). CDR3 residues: CATSSLTSGGSVIV.

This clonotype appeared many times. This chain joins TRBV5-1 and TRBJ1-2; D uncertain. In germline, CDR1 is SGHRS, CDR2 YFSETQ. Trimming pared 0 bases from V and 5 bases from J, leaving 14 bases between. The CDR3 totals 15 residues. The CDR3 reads CASSLVQEPLYGYTF. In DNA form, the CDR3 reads TGCGCCAGCAGCTTGGTGCAGGAGCCCCTATATGGCTACACCTTC.

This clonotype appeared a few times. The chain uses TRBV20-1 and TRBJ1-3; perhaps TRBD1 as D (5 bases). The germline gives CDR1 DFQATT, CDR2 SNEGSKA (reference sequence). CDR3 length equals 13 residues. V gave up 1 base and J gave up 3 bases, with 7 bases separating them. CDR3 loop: CSARVTVGNTIYF. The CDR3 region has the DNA TGCAGTGCTAGAGTGACAGTTGGAAACACCATATATTTT.

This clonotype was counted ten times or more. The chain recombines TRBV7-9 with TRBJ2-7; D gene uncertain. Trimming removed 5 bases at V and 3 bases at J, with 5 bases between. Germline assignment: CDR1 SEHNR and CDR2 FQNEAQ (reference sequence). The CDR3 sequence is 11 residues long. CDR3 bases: TGTGCCAGCAGCGACCGCTACGAGCAGTACTTC. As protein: CASSDRYEQYF.